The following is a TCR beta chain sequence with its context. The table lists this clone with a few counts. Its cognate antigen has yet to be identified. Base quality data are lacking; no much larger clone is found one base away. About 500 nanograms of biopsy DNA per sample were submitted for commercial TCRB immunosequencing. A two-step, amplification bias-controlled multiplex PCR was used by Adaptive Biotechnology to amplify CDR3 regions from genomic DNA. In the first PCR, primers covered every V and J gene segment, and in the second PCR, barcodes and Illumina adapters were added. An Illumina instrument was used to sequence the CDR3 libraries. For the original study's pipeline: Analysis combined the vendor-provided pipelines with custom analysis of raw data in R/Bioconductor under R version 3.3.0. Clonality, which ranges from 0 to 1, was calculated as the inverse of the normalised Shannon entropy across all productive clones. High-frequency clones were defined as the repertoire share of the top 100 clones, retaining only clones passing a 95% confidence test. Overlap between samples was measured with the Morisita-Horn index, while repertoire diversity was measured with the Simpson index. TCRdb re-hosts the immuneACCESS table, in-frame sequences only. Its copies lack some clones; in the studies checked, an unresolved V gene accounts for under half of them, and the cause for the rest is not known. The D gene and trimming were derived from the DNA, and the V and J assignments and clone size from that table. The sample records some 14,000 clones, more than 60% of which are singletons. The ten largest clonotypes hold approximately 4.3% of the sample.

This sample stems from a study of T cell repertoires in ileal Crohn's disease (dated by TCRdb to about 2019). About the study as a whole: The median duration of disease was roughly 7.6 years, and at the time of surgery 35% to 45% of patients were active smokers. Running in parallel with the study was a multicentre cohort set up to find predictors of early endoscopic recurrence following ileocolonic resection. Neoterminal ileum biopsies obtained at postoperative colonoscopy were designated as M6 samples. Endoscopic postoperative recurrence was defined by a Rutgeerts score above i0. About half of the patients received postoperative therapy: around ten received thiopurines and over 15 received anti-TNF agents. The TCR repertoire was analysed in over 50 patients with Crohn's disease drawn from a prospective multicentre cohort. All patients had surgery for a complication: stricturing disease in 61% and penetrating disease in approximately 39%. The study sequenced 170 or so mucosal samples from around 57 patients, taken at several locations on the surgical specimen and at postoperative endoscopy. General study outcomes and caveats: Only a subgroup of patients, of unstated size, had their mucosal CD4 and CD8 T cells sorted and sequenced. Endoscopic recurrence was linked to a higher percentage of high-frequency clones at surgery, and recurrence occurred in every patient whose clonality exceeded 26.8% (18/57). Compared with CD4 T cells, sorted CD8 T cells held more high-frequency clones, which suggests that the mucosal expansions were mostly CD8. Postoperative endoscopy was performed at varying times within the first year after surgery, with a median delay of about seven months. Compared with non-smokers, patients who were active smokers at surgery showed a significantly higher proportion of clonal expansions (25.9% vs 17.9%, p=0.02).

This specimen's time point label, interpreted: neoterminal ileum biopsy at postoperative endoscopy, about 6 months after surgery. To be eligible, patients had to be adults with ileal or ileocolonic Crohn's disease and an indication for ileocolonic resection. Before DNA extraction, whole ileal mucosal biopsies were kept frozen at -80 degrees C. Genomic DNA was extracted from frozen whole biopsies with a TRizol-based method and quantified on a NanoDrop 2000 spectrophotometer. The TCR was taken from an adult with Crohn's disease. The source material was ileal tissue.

The CDR3 has the sequence CASSPGTGRRYGYTF. The DNA is as follows: TGTGCCAGCAGCCCAGGGACAGGGAGACGCTATGGCTACACCTTC. The receptor chain draws on TRBV6-6 and TRBJ1-2, and TRBD1 matches 9 of the central bases. For CDR1 and CDR2, the germline V gene (reference sequence) lists MNHNY and SVGAGI. Including cysteine and phenylalanine, the CDR3 has 15 amino acids. The sequence is cut down to CDR3 DNA, 45 bases in frame from base 1. V has 6 bases trimmed and J has 4 bases trimmed; junction bases matching no gene number 9.